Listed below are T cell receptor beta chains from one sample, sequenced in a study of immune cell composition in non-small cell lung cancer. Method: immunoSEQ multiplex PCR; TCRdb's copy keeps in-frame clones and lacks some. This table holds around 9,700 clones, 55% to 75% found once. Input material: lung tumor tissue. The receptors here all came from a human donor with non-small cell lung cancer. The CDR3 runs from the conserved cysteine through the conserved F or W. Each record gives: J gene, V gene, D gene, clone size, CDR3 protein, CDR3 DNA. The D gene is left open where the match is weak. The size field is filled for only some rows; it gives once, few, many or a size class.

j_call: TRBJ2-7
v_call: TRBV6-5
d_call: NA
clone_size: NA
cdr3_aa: CASRKREGYEQYF
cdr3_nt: TGTGCCAGCAGGAAACGCGAGGGCTACGAGCAGTACTTC

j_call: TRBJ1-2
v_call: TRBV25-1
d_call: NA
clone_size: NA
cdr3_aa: CASSDSPGLQANYGYTF
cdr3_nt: TGTGCCAGCAGTGATTCACCGGGTCTACAAGCTAACTATGGCTACACCTTC

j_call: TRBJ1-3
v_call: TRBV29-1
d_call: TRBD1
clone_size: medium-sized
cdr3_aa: CSAQGQGGPGNTIYF
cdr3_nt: TGCAGCGCCCAGGGGCAGGGGGGCCCTGGAAACACCATATATTTT

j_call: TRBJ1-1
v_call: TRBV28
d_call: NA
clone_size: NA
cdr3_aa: CASATWGNTEAFF
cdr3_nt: TGTGCCAGCGCGACTTGGGGTAACACTGAAGCTTTCTTT

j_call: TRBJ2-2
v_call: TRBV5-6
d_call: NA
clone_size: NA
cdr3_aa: CASSNRGAGNTGELFF
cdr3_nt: TGTGCCAGCAGCAATCGGGGAGCCGGAAACACCGGGGAGCTGTTTTTT

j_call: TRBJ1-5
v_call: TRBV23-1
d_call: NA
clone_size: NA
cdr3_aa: CASYYCVRDQPQHF
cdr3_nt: TGCGCCAGCTATTACTGTGTCAGGGATCAGCCCCAGCATTTT

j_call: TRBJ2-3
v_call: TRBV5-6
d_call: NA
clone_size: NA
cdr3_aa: CASSAGGGINTDTQYF
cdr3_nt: TGTGCCAGCAGCGCTGGCGGAGGCATCAACACAGATACGCAGTATTTT

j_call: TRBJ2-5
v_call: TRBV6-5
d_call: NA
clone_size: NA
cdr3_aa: CASITETQYF
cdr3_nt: TGTGCCAGCATTACGGAGACCCAGTACTTC

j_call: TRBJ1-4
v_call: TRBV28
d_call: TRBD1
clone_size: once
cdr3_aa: CASSPDRVGEKLFF
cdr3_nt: TGTGCCAGCAGTCCCGACAGGGTAGGCGAAAAACTGTTTTTT

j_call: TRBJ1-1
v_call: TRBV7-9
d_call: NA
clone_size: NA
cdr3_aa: CASSINTEAFF
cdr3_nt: TGTGCCAGCAGCATAAACACTGAAGCTTTCTTT

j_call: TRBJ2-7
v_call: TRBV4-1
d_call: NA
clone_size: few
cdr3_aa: CASSRLDTGRGQYF
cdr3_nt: TGCGCCAGCAGCCGTTTAGATACAGGCCGCGGGCAGTACTTC

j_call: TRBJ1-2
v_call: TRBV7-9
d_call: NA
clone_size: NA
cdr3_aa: CASSLERSNYGYTF
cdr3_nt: TGTGCCAGCAGCTTAGAGAGGTCTAACTATGGCTACACCTTC

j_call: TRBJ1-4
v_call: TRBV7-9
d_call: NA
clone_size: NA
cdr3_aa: CASSLWLMGNEKLFF
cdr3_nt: TGTGCCAGCAGCTTATGGTTGATGGGTAATGAAAAACTGTTTTTT

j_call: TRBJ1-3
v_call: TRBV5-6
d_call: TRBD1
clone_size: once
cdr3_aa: CASSLAGTGNRNTIYF
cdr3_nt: TGTGCCAGCAGCTTGGCCGGGACAGGGAACAGAAACACCATATATTTT

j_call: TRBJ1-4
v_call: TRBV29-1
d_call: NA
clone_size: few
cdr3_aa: CSVAAGGTNEKLFF
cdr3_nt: TGCAGCGTTGCAGCGGGGGGAACTAATGAAAAACTGTTTTTT

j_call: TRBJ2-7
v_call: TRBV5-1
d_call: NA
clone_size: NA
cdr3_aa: CASSLEGQGFDEQYF
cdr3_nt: TGCGCCAGCAGCTTGGAAGGGCAGGGGTTTGACGAGCAGTACTTC

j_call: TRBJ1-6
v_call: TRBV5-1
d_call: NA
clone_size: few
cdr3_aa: CASSLGGDSYNSPLHF
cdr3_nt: TGCGCCAGCAGCTTGGGTGGAGACTCCTATAATTCACCCCTCCACTTT

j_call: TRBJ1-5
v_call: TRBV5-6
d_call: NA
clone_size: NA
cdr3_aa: CASSFRDSNQPQHF
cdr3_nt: TGTGCCAGCAGCTTCCGGGATAGCAATCAGCCCCAGCATTTT

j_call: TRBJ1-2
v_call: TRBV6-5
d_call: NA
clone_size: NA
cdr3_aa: CASRPPNPGGYTF
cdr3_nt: TGTGCCAGCAGACCCCCTAACCCGGGAGGCTACACCTTC

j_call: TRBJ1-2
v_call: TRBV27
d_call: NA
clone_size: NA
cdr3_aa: CASSPLPAPYGYTF
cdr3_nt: TGTGCCAGCAGTCCGCTCCCGGCCCCCTATGGCTACACCTTC

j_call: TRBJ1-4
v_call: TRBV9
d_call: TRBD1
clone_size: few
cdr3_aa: CASSVEGAYGEKLFF
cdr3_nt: TGTGCCAGCAGCGTAGAGGGGGCTTATGGTGAAAAACTGTTTTTT

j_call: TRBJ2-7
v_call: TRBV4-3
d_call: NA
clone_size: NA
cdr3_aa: CASSQAWTANYEQYF
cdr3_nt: TGCGCCAGCAGCCAGGCTTGGACAGCGAACTACGAGCAGTACTTC

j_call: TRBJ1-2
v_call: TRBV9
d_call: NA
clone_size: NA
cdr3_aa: CASSDSRTAPYGYTF
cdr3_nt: TGTGCCAGCAGCGATTCTAGGACAGCGCCTTATGGCTACACCTTC

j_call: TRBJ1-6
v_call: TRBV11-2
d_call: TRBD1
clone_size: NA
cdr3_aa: CASSSLRDRRYNSPLHF
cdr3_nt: TGTGCCAGCAGCTCGCTCCGGGACAGACGATATAATTCACCCCTCCACTTT

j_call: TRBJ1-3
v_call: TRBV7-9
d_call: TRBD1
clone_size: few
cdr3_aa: CATSGQGSGNTIYF
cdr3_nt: TGTGCGACCTCGGGACAGGGCTCTGGAAACACCATATATTTT

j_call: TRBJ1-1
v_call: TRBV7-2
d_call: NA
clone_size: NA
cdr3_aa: CASSLDRPGNTEAFF
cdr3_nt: TGTGCCAGCAGCTTAGACCGACCGGGGAACACTGAAGCTTTCTTT

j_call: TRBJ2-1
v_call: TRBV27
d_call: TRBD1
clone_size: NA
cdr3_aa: CASSLRDSPYNEQFF
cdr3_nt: TGTGCCAGCAGTTTGAGGGACAGCCCCTACAATGAGCAGTTCTTC

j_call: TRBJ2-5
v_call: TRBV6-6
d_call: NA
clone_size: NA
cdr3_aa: CASRGTSETQYF
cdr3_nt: TGTGCCAGCAGGGGGACATCGGAGACCCAGTACTTC

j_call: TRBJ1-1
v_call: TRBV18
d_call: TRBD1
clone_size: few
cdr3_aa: CASSVQGAMNTEAFF
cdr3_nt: TGTGCCAGCTCAGTTCAGGGGGCTATGAACACTGAAGCTTTCTTT

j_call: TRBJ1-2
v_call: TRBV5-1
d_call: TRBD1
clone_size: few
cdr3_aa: CASSLAPDRGDYGYTF
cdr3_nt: TGCGCCAGCAGCTTGGCGCCCGACAGGGGAGACTATGGCTACACCTTC

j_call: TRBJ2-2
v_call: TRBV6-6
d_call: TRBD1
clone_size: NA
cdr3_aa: CASESRQGAGELFF
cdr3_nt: TGTGCCAGCGAGAGTAGACAGGGGGCCGGGGAGCTGTTTTTT

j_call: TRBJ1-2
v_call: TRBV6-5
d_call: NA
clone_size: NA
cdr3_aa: CASRGGPDLGYTF
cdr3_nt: TGTGCCAGCAGGGGCGGGCCGGATCTCGGCTACACCTTC

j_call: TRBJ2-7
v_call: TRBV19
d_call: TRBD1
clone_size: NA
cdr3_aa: CASSISGQGAFYEQYF
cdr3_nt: TGTGCCAGTAGTATATCTGGACAGGGTGCTTTCTACGAGCAGTACTTC

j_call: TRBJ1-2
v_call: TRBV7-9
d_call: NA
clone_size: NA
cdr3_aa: CASSQMGYTF
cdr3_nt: TGTGCCAGCAGCCAAATGGGCTACACCTTC

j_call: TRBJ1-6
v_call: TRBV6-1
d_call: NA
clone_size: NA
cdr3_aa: CASSGEAGINSPLHF
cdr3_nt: TGTGCCAGCAGTGGCGAAGCAGGGATTAATTCACCCCTCCACTTT

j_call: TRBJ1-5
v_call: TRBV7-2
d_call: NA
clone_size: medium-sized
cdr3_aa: CASSPQNRDGNQPQHF
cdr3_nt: TGTGCCAGCAGCCCCCAGAACCGGGACGGAAATCAGCCCCAGCATTTT

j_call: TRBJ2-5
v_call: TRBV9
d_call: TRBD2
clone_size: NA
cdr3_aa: CASSEGLVQETQYF
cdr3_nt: TGTGCCAGCAGCGAGGGACTAGTACAAGAGACCCAGTACTTC

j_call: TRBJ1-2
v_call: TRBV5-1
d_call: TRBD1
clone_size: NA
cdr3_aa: CASSYSDRVNGYTF
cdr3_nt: TGCGCCAGCAGCTACTCGGACAGGGTGAATGGCTACACCTTC

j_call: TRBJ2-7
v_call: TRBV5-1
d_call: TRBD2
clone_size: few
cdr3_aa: CASSHPSGGSSYEQYF
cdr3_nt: TGCGCCAGCAGCCACCCTAGCGGGGGTTCCTCCTACGAGCAGTACTTC

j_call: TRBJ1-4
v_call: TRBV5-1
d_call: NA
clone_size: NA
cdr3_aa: CASSPQGGKNEKLFF
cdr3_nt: TGCGCCAGCAGCCCACAAGGGGGGAAGAATGAAAAACTGTTTTTT

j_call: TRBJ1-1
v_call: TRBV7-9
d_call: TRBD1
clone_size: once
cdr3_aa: CASSSWTGGTEAFF
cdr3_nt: TGTGCCAGCAGCTCTTGGACAGGGGGCACTGAAGCTTTCTTT

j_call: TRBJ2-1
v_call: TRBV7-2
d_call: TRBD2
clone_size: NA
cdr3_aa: CASSLVAGHLNYNEQFF
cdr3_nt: TGTGCCAGCAGCTTAGTAGCGGGACATTTGAATTACAATGAGCAGTTCTTC

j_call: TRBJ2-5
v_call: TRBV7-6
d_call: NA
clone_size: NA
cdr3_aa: CASSLPWEETQYF
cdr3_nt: TGTGCCAGCAGCTTACCGTGGGAGGAGACCCAGTACTTC

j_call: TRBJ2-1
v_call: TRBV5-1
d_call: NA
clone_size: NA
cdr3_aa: CASSKAGVEQFF
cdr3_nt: TGCGCCAGCAGCAAAGCAGGGGTTGAGCAGTTCTTC

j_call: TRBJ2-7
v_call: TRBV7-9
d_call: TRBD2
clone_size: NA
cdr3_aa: CASSQELAGINEQYF
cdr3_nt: TGCGCCAGCAGCCAAGAGCTAGCGGGGATAAACGAGCAGTACTTC

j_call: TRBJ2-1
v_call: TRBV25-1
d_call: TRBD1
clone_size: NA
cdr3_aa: CASSDIRQGAYEQFF
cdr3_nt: TGTGCCAGCAGTGACATCAGACAGGGGGCGTATGAGCAGTTCTTC

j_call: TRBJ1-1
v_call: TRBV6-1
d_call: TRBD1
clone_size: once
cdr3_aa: CASSEHRGSTEAFF
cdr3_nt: TGTGCCAGCAGTGAACACAGGGGATCCACTGAAGCTTTCTTT

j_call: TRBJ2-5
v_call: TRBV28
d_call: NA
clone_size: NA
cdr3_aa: CASSFYSGGGETQYF
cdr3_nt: TGTGCCAGCAGTTTTTATTCGGGTGGGGGGGAGACCCAGTACTTC

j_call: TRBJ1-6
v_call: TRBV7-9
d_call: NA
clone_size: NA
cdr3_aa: CASSFLLGGDSPLHF
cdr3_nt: TGTGCCAGCAGCTTCCTGCTGGGGGGTGATTCACCCCTCCACTTT

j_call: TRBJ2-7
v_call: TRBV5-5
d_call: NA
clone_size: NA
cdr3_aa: CASSFSDRVDYEQYF
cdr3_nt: TGTGCCAGCAGCTTCTCGGACAGAGTAGACTACGAGCAGTACTTC

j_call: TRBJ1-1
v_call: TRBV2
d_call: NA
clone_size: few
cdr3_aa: CASSEDRNTEAFF
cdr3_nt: TGTGCCAGCAGTGAAGACAGGAACACTGAAGCTTTCTTT